The rows below give T cell receptor beta chains drawn from one sample of a study of PD-1 blockade in classical Hodgkin lymphoma. Profiled with immunoSEQ multiplex PCR; TCRdb holds only in-frame clones, not every one. The sample includes tens of thousands of clones, around 80% of them seen just once. Here the sequenced sample was peripheral blood mononuclear cells (PBMCs), taken before the fourth cycle of nivolumab. Receptors were obtained from a human donor with classical Hodgkin lymphoma. Both conserved end residues are part of each CDR3. Fields, in order: clone size, CDR3 length, V gene, J gene, D gene, CDR3 DNA, CDR3 protein. The D gene is left open where the match is weak. Only part of the rows carry a size: once, few, many, or a class if the clone is expanded.

.,15,TRBV27,TRBJ1-3,.,TGTGCCAGCAGTTCGGTCTCCCGCTCTGGAAACACCATATATTTT,CASSSVSRSGNTIYF
few,14,TRBV19,TRBJ1-2,.,TGTGCCAGACAGCGAAGGGGTACTAACTATGGCTACACCTTC,CARQRRGTNYGYTF
.,15,TRBV7-9,TRBJ1-3,.,TGTGCCAGCAGCTACCTCGGGGAGTCCGGAAACACCATATATTTT,CASSYLGESGNTIYF
.,15,TRBV5-1,TRBJ2-3,TRBD1,TGCGCCAGCAGCTTAGGACAGGGTTCCCCAGATACGCAGTATTTT,CASSLGQGSPDTQYF
.,13,TRBV27,TRBJ2-3,.,TGTGCCAGCAGTTTACTTAGCACAGATACGCAGTATTTT,CASSLLSTDTQYF
.,15,TRBV4-2,TRBJ2-7,.,TGTGCCAGCAGCCAAGAAGGGCAGGGGTGGCACGAGCAGTACTTC,CASSQEGQGWHEQYF
few,12,TRBV29-1,TRBJ1-1,TRBD1,TGCAGCGCTGACAGGGGTGGCACTGAAGCTTTCTTT,CSADRGGTEAFF
.,11,TRBV6-5,TRBJ2-7,TRBD1,TGTGCCAGTTACAGGGGCGGCGAGCAGTACTTC,CASYRGGEQYF
.,13,TRBV5-6,TRBJ1-2,.,TGTGCCAGCACCATAAGTAGGGGGGCTGGCTACACCTTC,CASTISRGAGYTF
.,13,TRBV6-5,TRBJ1-1,.,TGTGCCAGCAGTTACGGGAGGGTTACTGAAGCTTTCTTT,CASSYGRVTEAFF
.,13,TRBV6-6,TRBJ1-6,.,TGTGCCACCAAGACGGGGGATAATTCACCCCTCCACTTT,CATKTGDNSPLHF
.,12,TRBV15,TRBJ1-1,.,TGTGCCACCAGCATCGACGGAGGTGAAGCTTTCTTT,CATSIDGGEAFF
once,15,TRBV11-3,TRBJ2-1,TRBD1,TGTGCCAGCAGCATTGGACAGGGGGCGTACAATGAGCAGTTCTTC,CASSIGQGAYNEQFF